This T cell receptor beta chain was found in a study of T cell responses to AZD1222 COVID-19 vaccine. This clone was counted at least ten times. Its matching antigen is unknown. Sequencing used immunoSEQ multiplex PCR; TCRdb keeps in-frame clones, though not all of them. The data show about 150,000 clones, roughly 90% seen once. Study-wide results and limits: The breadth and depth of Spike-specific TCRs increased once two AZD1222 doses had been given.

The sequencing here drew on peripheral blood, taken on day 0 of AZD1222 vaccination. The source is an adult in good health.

The CDR3 spells CASSPRPGGREGTGELFF. DNA of the CDR3: TGTGCCAGCAGCCCACGTCCGGGGGGCAGAGAGGGCACCGGGGAGCTGTTTTTT. The chain is built from TRBV9 and TRBJ2-2, with a tentative D call TRBD2 (7 bases). V shed 4 bases and J shed 4 bases, with 23 bases lying between them. CDR1 and CDR2 (germline): SGDLS, YYNGEE. The CDR3 has 18 amino acids.